This T cell receptor beta chain was observed in a study of vaccination and CD4 T cells after COVID-19. On the study more broadly: Cultures designated as controls were supplied with a CEFX pool, an HIV-1 Nef pool, or no peptide.

A note on this clonotype: Its antigen is not identified.

As for treatment: roughly 11-day PBMC culture with coronavirus spike peptide pools or control peptides (ViraFEST assay). One should note that the unexposed donor's CD4+ T cells were collected before the COVID-19 pandemic (2011-2018). Germline V gene sequence: CDR1 SGHRS, CDR2 YFSETQ. This CDR3 comprises 16 residues. V lost 4 bases and J lost 0; bases outside the gene matches: 4. The Oncomine TCR Beta short-read assay sequenced DNA from cultured CD4+ T cells. MiXCR, applied by TCRdb to the PCR reads, yields one record per CDR3 protein. The sample shows about 1,900 distinct CDR3 sequences, roughly 70% of them seen only once.

This TCR was sampled from a human donor in good health. Sample: CD4+ T cells from blood, cultured in vitro. This chain uses TRBV5-1 with TRBJ2-7, with 13 bases matching TRBD2. The CDR3 DNA is TGCGCCAGCAGCAGGACTAGCGGGGGTAGCTCCTACGAGCAGTACTTC. Amino acid sequence: CASSRTSGGSSYEQYF. Drawing the rest from reference TRBV5-1 and TRBJ2-7, the complete variable domain is KAGVTQTPRYLIKTRGQQVTLSCSPISGHRSVSWYQQTPGQGLQFLFEYFSETQRNKGNFPGRFSGRQFSNSRSEMNVSTLELGDSALYLCASSRTSGGSSYEQYFGPGTRLTVT.